The present TCR beta chain was sequenced within a study of blood T cell repertoires in COVID-19. The repertoire was sequenced with immunoSEQ multiplex PCR; TCRdb's copy has only in-frame clones and lacks some. The data contain 120,000 or so clones, around 79% of them singletons. The CDR3 spans 15 residues. V lost 0 bases and J 7 bases, leaving 15 bases between the germline ends. Germline CDR1 LGHNA, CDR2 YNFKEQ. This clone was seen only a few times. The V gene is TRBV4-2, the J gene TRBJ1-2; tentatively, D is TRBD1 (5 bases). The sample comprised peripheral blood. The TCR sequence derives from a man between 45 and 60 years old with acute or convalescent COVID-19. CDR3: CASSQDEGRERGYTF. The DNA of the CDR3 is TGTGCCAGCAGCCAAGATGAGGGGAGGGAGCGTGGCTACACCTTC.